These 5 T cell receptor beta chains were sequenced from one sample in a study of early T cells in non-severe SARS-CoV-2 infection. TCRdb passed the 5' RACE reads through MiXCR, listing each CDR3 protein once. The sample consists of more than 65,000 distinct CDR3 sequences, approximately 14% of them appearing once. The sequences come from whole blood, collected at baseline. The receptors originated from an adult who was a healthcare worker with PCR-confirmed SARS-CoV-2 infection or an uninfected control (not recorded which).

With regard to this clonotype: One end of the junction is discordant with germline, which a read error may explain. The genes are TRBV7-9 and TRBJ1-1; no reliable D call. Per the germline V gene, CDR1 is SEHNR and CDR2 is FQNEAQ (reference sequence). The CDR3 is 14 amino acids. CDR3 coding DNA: TGTGCCAGCAGCCTAGCTTTTTCGGCCACTGAAGCTTTCTTT. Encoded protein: CASSLAFSATEAFF. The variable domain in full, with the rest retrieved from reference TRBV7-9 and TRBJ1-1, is DTGVSQNPRHKITKRGQNVTFRCDPISEHNRLYWYRQTLGQGPEFLTYFQNEAQLEKSRLLSDRFSAERPKGSFSTLEIQRTEQGDSAMYLCASSLAFSATEAFFGQGTRLTVV.

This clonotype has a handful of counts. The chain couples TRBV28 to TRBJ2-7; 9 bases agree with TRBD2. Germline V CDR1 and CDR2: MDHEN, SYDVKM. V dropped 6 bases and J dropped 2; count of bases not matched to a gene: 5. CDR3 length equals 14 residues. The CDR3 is CASSPSGIAYEQYF. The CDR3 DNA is TGTGCCAGCAGCCCTAGCGGGATAGCCTACGAGCAGTACTTC. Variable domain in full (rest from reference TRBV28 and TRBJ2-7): DVKVTQSSRYLVKRTGEKVFLECVQDMDHENMFWYRQDPGLGLRLIYFSYDVKMKEKGDIPEGYSVSREKKERFSLILESASTNQTSMYLCASSPSGIAYEQYFGPGTRLTVT.

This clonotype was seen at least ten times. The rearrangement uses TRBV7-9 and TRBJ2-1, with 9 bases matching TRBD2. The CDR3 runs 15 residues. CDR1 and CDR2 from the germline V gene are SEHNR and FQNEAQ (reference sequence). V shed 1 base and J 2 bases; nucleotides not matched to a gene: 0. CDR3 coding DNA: TGTGCCAGCAGCTTAGGCGGGAGGGCCTACAATGAGCAGTTCTTC. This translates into CASSLGGRAYNEQFF.

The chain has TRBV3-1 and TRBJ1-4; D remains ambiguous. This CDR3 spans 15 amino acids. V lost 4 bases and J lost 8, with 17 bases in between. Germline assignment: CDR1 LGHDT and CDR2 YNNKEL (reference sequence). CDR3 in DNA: TGTGCCAGCAGCCCGCTTGGAAGGCTTGGCGAAAAACTGTTTTTT. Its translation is CASSPLGRLGEKLFF. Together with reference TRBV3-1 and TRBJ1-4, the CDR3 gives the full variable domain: DTAVSQTPKYLVTQMGNDKSIKCEQNLGHDTMYWYKQDSKKFLKIMFSYNNKELIINETVPNRFSPKSPDKAHLNLHINSLELGDSAVYFCASSPLGRLGEKLFFGSGTQLSVL.

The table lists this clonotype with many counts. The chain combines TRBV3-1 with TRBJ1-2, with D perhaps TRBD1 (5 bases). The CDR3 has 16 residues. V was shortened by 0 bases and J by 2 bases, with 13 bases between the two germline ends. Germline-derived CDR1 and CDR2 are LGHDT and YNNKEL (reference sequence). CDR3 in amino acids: CASSQDWVRTNYGYTF. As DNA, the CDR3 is TGTGCCAGCAGCCAAGATTGGGTGCGGACAAACTATGGCTACACCTTC.